This passage covers 4 T cell receptor beta chains from one sample sequenced in a study of T cell responses to AZD1222 COVID-19 vaccine. The data were produced by immunoSEQ multiplex PCR, yet TCRdb's version contains in-frame clones alone and is incomplete. Among some 74,000 clones, 70% to 90% were seen once, and the ten largest hold 1% to 1.5%. The source material was peripheral blood, sampled 28 days after the second AZD1222 dose. These receptors were obtained from an adult who received the AZD1222 COVID-19 vaccine.

The chain has TRBV14 and TRBJ2-1, with 14 positions matching TRBD2. The CDR3 length is 16 residues. Germline lookup yields CDR1 SGHDN and CDR2 FVKESK. With V trimmed by 4 bases and J by 8 bases, 7 bases remained unmatched. CDR3: CASSLQGGLAGDEQFF. The CDR3 DNA sequence: TGTGCCAGCAGCCTCCAAGGGGGACTAGCGGGAGATGAGCAGTTCTTC.

The V gene is TRBV30, the J gene TRBJ1-1; TRBD1 matches at 7 bases. This CDR3 spans 12 amino acids. The germline V gene has CDR1 GTSNPN and CDR2 SVGIG (reference sequence). V lost 8 bases, J lost 5 bases, and 8 bases stayed unmatched. CDR3 nucleotide sequence: TGTGCCGGCAGGGGGGGAAGAACTGAAGCTTTCTTT. This encodes CAGRGGRTEAFF.

The rearrangement uses TRBV12-5 and TRBJ1-4, with TRBD1 as a possible D gene (5 bases). The CDR3 runs 16 residues. The V gene lost 8 bases and the J gene lost 10 bases, with 26 bases spanning the gap. Per germline, CDR1 LGHNT and CDR2 FRNRAP. This CDR3 reads CASSISPLAGFSKLFF. Here the CDR3 DNA reads TGTGCTAGTAGTATATCCCCCCTAGCAGGGTTCTCAAAACTGTTTTTT. Filled out from reference TRBV12-5 and TRBJ1-4, the complete variable domain reads DARVTQTPRHKVTEMGQEVTMRCQPILGHNTVFWYRQTMMQGLELLAYFRNRAPLDDSGMPKDRFSAEMPDATLATLKIQPSEPRDSAVYFCASSISPLAGFSKLFFGSGTQLSVL.

The chain links TRBV4-3 to TRBJ2-5, with 8 positions matching TRBD2. V was clipped by 0 bases and J by 5 bases; unmatched bases: 8. This CDR3 is 16 amino acids long. From germline, CDR1 is LGHNA and CDR2 YSLEER. CDR3 residues: CASSQDRAGAAETQYF. The CDR3 DNA sequence: TGCGCCAGCAGCCAAGATCGAGCGGGAGCCGCGGAGACCCAGTACTTC.